These 29 T cell receptor beta chains came from one sample sequenced in a study of blood T cell repertoires in COVID-19. Using immunoSEQ multiplex PCR, the repertoire was profiled, and TCRdb retains in-frame clones only, with some absent. The table has 160,000 or so clones, about 80% seen once; the top ten hold 3.4%. Sequences were obtained from PBMCs or T cells enriched from blood (not recorded which). These receptor sequences come from a woman between 55 and 75 years old who had recovered from COVID-19.

The V call is TRBV19, the J call TRBJ1-5; D gene unclear. The V gene lost 9 bases and the J gene lost 0 bases, with 27 bases spanning the gap. The germline gives CDR1 LNHDA, CDR2 SQIVND (reference sequence). The CDR3 loop spans 19 amino acids. CDR3 DNA sequence: TGTGCCAGCTCTTTAGAGGGAGTGAGACAAATTTATAGCAATCAGCCCCAGCATTTT. As protein: CASSLEGVRQIYSNQPQHF.

This clone was detected a few times. V and J are TRBV30 and TRBJ1-2; D perhaps matches TRBD1 (5 bases). Trimming left V 5 bases short and J 8 bases short, with 18 bases between. The V gene's germline CDR1 is GTSNPN and CDR2 SVGIG (reference sequence). The CDR3 spans 13 residues. The CDR3 nucleotides are TGTGCCTGGTCCCTCCAGGGAGGTGGGGGCTACACCTTC. This codes for CAWSLQGGGGYTF.

This chain links TRBV9 with TRBJ1-2; the match to TRBD1 covers 10 bases. Germline V gives CDR1 SGDLS, CDR2 YYNGEE. After removal of 2 bases from V and 3 bases from J, the junction contained 4 bases not matched to a gene. The CDR3 contains 15 residues. CDR3 in DNA: TGTGCCAGCAGCGTGGGAGGGACAGGGGACTATGGCTACACCTTC. Translation gives CASSVGGTGDYGYTF.

This chain connects TRBV6-1 to TRBJ1-1, with 8 bases identical to TRBD1. CDR3 length: 14 residues. CDR1 and CDR2 (germline): MNHNS, SASEGT. V shed 3 bases and J 3 bases; nucleotides not matched to a gene: 3. The CDR3 sequence: CASSDRGLHTEAFF. The CDR3 bases are TGTGCCAGCAGTGACAGGGGGCTTCACACTGAAGCTTTCTTT.

This chain uses TRBV13 with TRBJ2-4, with 8 bases aligning to TRBD2. In germline, CDR1 is PRHDT, CDR2 FYEKMQ (reference sequence). The CDR3 runs 14 residues. Losses at the gene ends were 6 bases for V and 3 bases for J; bases not matched to a gene: 4. This chain's CDR3 is CASSSRGDKNIQYF. The CDR3 nucleotides are TGTGCCAGCAGTTCGCGGGGGGACAAAAACATTCAGTACTTC.

The V call is TRBV11-2, the J call TRBJ2-7; D perhaps matches TRBD1 (7 bases). Trimming stripped 4 bases from V and 3 bases from J, with 19 bases between. The germline V gene has CDR1 SGHAT and CDR2 FQNNGV. The CDR3 runs to 16 residues. CDR3 protein: CASSSQAGGMGYEQYF. CDR3 DNA sequence: TGTGCCAGCAGCTCGCAGGCAGGGGGGATGGGCTACGAGCAGTACTTC.

The chain employs TRBV20-1 and TRBJ2-5, with a tentative D call TRBD1 (6 bases). Germline CDR1 and CDR2: DFQATT and SNEGSKA (reference sequence). Trimming pared 3 bases from V and 5 bases from J, leaving 16 bases between. The CDR3 totals 14 residues. In DNA form, the CDR3 reads TGCAGTGCTAGTCCCAGGAGAGGGGGTGAGACCCAGTACTTC. Translation: CSASPRRGGETQYF.

V is TRBV5-1 and J is TRBJ2-7, with D unclear. In germline, CDR1 is SGHRS, CDR2 YFSETQ. The CDR3 has 15 amino acids. V gave up 2 bases and J gave up 3 bases, with 15 bases separating them. CDR3 loop: CASSFGQVPLYEQYF. The CDR3 DNA follows: TGCGCCAGCAGCTTCGGCCAGGTTCCCCTCTACGAGCAGTACTTC.

The V and J genes are TRBV12-3 or TRBV12-4 and TRBJ1-1, with D maybe TRBD1 (5 bases). Trimming took off 6 bases at V and 3 bases at J, with 11 bases between the two ends. The CDR3 totals 13 residues. The CDR3 DNA sequence: TGTGCCAGCAGCCAGGGTAGGCACACTGAAGCTTTCTTT. The encoded protein is CASSQGRHTEAFF.

The V and J genes are TRBV30 and TRBJ2-1; D might be TRBD1 (6 bases). From germline, CDR1 is GTSNPN and CDR2 SVGIG (reference sequence). Trimming took 2 bases from V and 4 from J, leaving 12 bases between them. CDR3 length equals 14 residues. The CDR3 loop is CAWSLTGRYNEQFF. The DNA for the CDR3 is TGTGCCTGGAGTTTGACAGGACGATACAATGAGCAGTTCTTC. Full variable domain (missing parts from reference TRBV30 and TRBJ2-1): SQTIHQWPATLVQPVGSPLSLECTVEGTSNPNLYWYRQAAGRGLQLLFYSVGIGQISSEVPQNLSASRPQDRQFILSSKKLLLSDSGFYLCAWSLTGRYNEQFFGPGTRLTVL.

This clone was observed a single time. The CDR3 DNA is TGTGCCAGTAGTCCTACAGGGGGCTACGAGCAGTACTTC. Amino acids: CASSPTGGYEQYF. V is TRBV19 and J is TRBJ2-7; 8 bases are shared with TRBD1. With 5 bases clipped from V and 3 bases from J, the junction kept 3 bases outside the gene matches. CDR3 length: 13 amino acids. CDR1 LNHDA and CDR2 SQIVND come from the germline V gene (reference sequence).

This clone was counted only a few times. The gene calls are TRBV4-1 and TRBJ2-7; 13 nucleotides align to TRBD2. The V gene's germline CDR1 is MGHRA and CDR2 YSYEKL. The V segment lost 4 bases and the J segment 6 bases; nucleotides outside the gene matches: 6. The CDR3 totals 15 residues. CDR3 residues: CASSRGTSGNLEQYF. The CDR3 nucleotides read TGCGCCAGCAGCCGAGGGACTAGCGGGAACCTCGAGCAGTACTTC.

This chain uses TRBV18 with TRBJ1-2, with 8 bases fitting TRBD1. V was clipped by 3 bases and J by 2 bases; unmatched bases: 5. The CDR3 extends over 15 amino acids. Germline V gene sequence: CDR1 KGHSH, CDR2 LQKENI. In DNA form, the CDR3 reads TGTGCCAGCTCACCTTCAGGGGGCGGAAACTATGGCTACACCTTC. Its protein is CASSPSGGGNYGYTF.

The chain couples TRBV6-5 to TRBJ1-2; 8 nucleotides agree with TRBD1. V was pared by 6 bases and J by 4 bases, with 4 bases of the junction left unmatched. The CDR3 spans 13 residues. Germline-derived CDR1 and CDR2 are MNHEY and SVGAGI. Here the CDR3 DNA reads TGTGCCAGCAGCGCAGGGGGCAGCTATGGCTACACCTTC. Protein sequence: CASSAGGSYGYTF.

The rearrangement joins TRBV6-6 to TRBJ2-2; D is unclear. Germline V gene sequence: CDR1 MNHNY, CDR2 SVGAGI (reference sequence). V was trimmed by 6 bases and J by 6 bases, leaving 11 bases between them. CDR3 size: 13 residues. Here the CDR3 reads CASRSVNSGELFF. In DNA form, the CDR3 reads TGTGCCAGCAGGTCGGTTAACTCCGGGGAGCTGTTTTTT.

This chain connects TRBV12-3 or TRBV12-4 to TRBJ1-5; D remains unclear. There are 12 residues in the CDR3. V was clipped by 2 bases and J by 5 bases, with 4 bases between them. As DNA, the CDR3 is TGTGCCAGCAGTTTACTTGATCAGCCCCAGCATTTT. Translation: CASSLLDQPQHF.

The chain recombines TRBV2 with TRBJ1-2, with D unresolved. V lost 7 bases and J lost 1, with 16 bases in between. The CDR3 spans 15 residues. The V gene's germline CDR1 is SNHLY and CDR2 FYNNEI. The CDR3 coding sequence is TGTGCCAGCACTCGCGCGGTTGGTCGTAACTATGGCTACACCTTC. It specifies CASTRAVGRNYGYTF.

The V and J genes are TRBV2 and TRBJ1-6, with 7 bases matching TRBD1. CDR1 SNHLY and CDR2 FYNNEI come from the germline V gene. V was pared by 9 bases and J by 7 bases, with 12 bases of the junction left unmatched. The length of the CDR3 is 15 residues. The CDR3 sequence: CASERGQGGNSPLHF. The CDR3 DNA is TGTGCCAGTGAGAGGGGGCAAGGGGGAAATTCACCCCTCCACTTT.

The chain combines TRBV30 with TRBJ1-2; 7 bases agree with TRBD1. CDR3 length: 13 residues. With 4 bases clipped from V and 8 bases from J, the junction kept 10 bases outside the gene matches. Germline loops: CDR1 GTSNPN, CDR2 SVGIG (reference sequence). The CDR3 region is CAWNLVGGHGYTF. The CDR3 nucleotides are TGTGCCTGGAATTTGGTAGGGGGCCACGGCTACACCTTC.

The chain couples TRBV6-5 to TRBJ1-2; perhaps TRBD1 as D (5 bases). CDR3 length equals 14 residues. Per the germline V gene, CDR1 is MNHEY and CDR2 is SVGAGI. Trimming took off 7 bases at V and 5 bases at J, with 17 bases between the two ends. CDR3 loop: CASTRGTGEYGYTF. The CDR3 DNA reads as TGTGCCAGCACCCGGGGGACGGGAGAGTATGGCTACACCTTC.

The V and J genes are TRBV29-1 and TRBJ2-1; TRBD2 is a possible D gene (6 bases). CDR1 is SQVTM and CDR2 is ANQGSEA in the germline V gene. Trimming stripped 5 bases from V and 7 bases from J, with 15 bases between. The CDR3 runs 13 residues. The CDR3 sequence: CSVPGLLGNEQFF. As DNA, the CDR3 is TGCAGCGTTCCGGGACTCCTCGGGAATGAGCAGTTCTTC.

In DNA, the CDR3 is TGTGCCAGCAGTTACACCCGAGGGGGGGCCTACGAGCAGTACTTC. Translating it yields CASSYTRGGAYEQYF. V and J are TRBV6-5 and TRBJ2-7; TRBD2 is a possible D gene (7 bases). Germline CDR1 and CDR2: MNHEY and SVGAGI. V dropped 2 bases and J dropped 2 bases, with 13 bases sitting between them. The length of the CDR3 is 15 residues.

The chain uses TRBV5-1 and TRBJ2-5; 9 positions match TRBD2. The trim removed 0 bases at V and 2 bases at J, leaving 5 bases unmatched. The germline V gene encodes CDR1 SGHRS and CDR2 YFSETQ. The CDR3 is made up of 16 amino acids. In nucleotides, the CDR3 is TGCGCCAGCAGCTTGGAAGGTAGCGGGGGTCAAGAGACCCAGTACTTC. It yields the protein CASSLEGSGGQETQYF.

CDR3 DNA: TGTGCCAGCAGCCTGGGACAAATCCGTCAGCCCCAGCATTTT. Amino acids: CASSLGQIRQPQHF. This chain joins TRBV3-1 (or the pseudogene TRBV3-2) and TRBJ1-5; tentatively, D is TRBD1 (6 bases). V was shortened by 4 bases and J by 6 bases, with 13 bases between the two germline ends. Per germline, CDR1 LGHDT and CDR2 YNNKEL (reference sequence). This CDR3 contains 14 residues.

This chain links TRBV23-1 with TRBJ1-1; 8 nucleotides align to TRBD1. TRBV23-1 is an ORF for which the function is uncertain. J was trimmed by 1 base and V by 3 bases; bases with no gene match: 1. The CDR3 length is 14 residues. In DNA form, the CDR3 reads TGCGCCAGCAGTCACGGACAGGGGAACACTGAAGCTTTCTTT. Encoded protein: CASSHGQGNTEAFF.

This chain joins TRBV4-2 and TRBJ2-1; 15 nucleotides match TRBD2. The V segment lost 1 base and the J segment 6 bases; nucleotides outside the gene matches: 4. CDR1 and CDR2 (germline): LGHNA, YNFKEQ. This CDR3 has 17 residues. The CDR3 DNA reads TGTGCCAGCAGCCAAGGGACTAGCGGGGGGGCCGGCAATGAGCAGTTCTTC. Translating it yields CASSQGTSGGAGNEQFF.

The V gene is TRBV5-4, the J gene TRBJ1-1, with D unclear. This CDR3 comprises 14 residues. CDR1 and CDR2 from the germline V gene are SGHNT and YYREEE (reference sequence). Trimming took 6 bases from V and 6 from J, leaving 18 bases between them. The CDR3 loop is CASTMKERPAEAFF. The DNA of the CDR3 is TGTGCCAGCACCATGAAAGAGCGTCCAGCTGAAGCTTTCTTT.

The CDR3 nucleotides are TGTGCCAGCAGTTACGGGCAGGACGAGCAGTACTTC. Amino acids: CASSYGQDEQYF. The V call is TRBV6-5, the J call TRBJ2-7, with no clear D. CDR3 length equals 12 residues. Germline values: CDR1 MNHEY, CDR2 SVGAGI. With 2 bases removed from V and 5 bases from J, the gap between germline ends came to 7 bases.

V and J are TRBV12-5 and TRBJ2-3; TRBD1 is a possible D gene (5 bases). From germline, CDR1 is LGHNT and CDR2 FRNRAP. Trimming removed 3 bases from V and 4 bases from J, with 11 bases in between. This CDR3 spans 14 amino acids. The DNA for the CDR3 is TGTGCTAGTGGTTTACGCAGGGAAGCAGATACGCAGTATTTT. Translated: CASGLRREADTQYF. Using reference TRBV12-5 and TRBJ2-3 for the parts outside the CDR3, the full variable domain is DARVTQTPRHKVTEMGQEVTMRCQPILGHNTVFWYRQTMMQGLELLAYFRNRAPLDDSGMPKDRFSAEMPDATLATLKIQPSEPRDSAVYFCASGLRREADTQYFGPGTRLTVL.